This passage covers 10 T cell receptor beta chains from one sample sequenced in a study of early T cells in non-severe SARS-CoV-2 infection. TCRdb passed the 5' RACE reads through MiXCR, listing each CDR3 protein once. The sample yields approximately 73,000 distinct CDR3 sequences, around 13% seen once. The specimen sequenced was whole blood. All receptors come from an adult who was a healthcare worker with PCR-confirmed SARS-CoV-2 infection or an uninfected control (not recorded which).

The chain has TRBV28 and TRBJ2-1, with TRBD1 matching over 9 bases. Germline CDR1 is MDHEN and CDR2 is SYDVKM. V was pared by 3 bases and J by 5 bases, with 8 bases of the junction left unmatched. This CDR3 has 16 residues. Written as DNA, the CDR3 is TGTGCCAGCAGTTTCTTTGGGACAGGGAGAGACAATGAGCAGTTCTTC. Encoded protein: CASSFFGTGRDNEQFF. Combining the CDR3 with reference TRBV28 and TRBJ2-1 gives the whole variable domain DVKVTQSSRYLVKRTGEKVFLECVQDMDHENMFWYRQDPGLGLRLIYFSYDVKMKEKGDIPEGYSVSREKKERFSLILESASTNQTSMYLCASSFFGTGRDNEQFFGPGTRLTVL.

This clonotype came up a few times. The chain uses TRBV28 and TRBJ1-1, with a weak D call TRBD1 (6 bases). In germline, CDR1 is MDHEN, CDR2 SYDVKM. V dropped 1 base and J dropped 4 bases, with 10 bases sitting between them. CDR3 length equals 14 residues. CDR3 nucleotides: TGTGCCAGCAGTTTATCACAGGGATTCACTGAAGCTTTCTTT. Translating gives CASSLSQGFTEAFF.

The chain employs TRBV5-1 and TRBJ2-2; 7 nucleotides match TRBD1. After removal of 9 bases from V and 0 bases from J, the junction contained 8 bases not matched to a gene. This CDR3 is 15 amino acids long. The V gene's germline CDR1 is SGHRS and CDR2 YFSETQ. CDR3 residues: CATSGQNPNTGELFF. The CDR3 nucleotides are TGCGCCACTTCGGGACAGAACCCGAACACCGGGGAGCTGTTTTTT.

The DNA of the CDR3 is TGTGCCAGCAGTCCTTTCGGGACGGAGACCACAGATACGCAGTATTTT. This gives the protein CASSPFGTETTDTQYF. The V call is TRBV28, the J call TRBJ2-3; the D gene could be TRBD1 or TRBD2 (5 bases each). Looked up from germline, CDR1 is MDHEN and CDR2 is SYDVKM. CDR3 length equals 16 residues. V was clipped by 5 bases and J by 2 bases, with 17 bases between them.

This clonotype occurred many times. The chain links TRBV11-2 to TRBJ1-2; maybe TRBD1 (5 bases). Germline values: CDR1 SGHAT, CDR2 FQNNGV. Trimming cost V 0 bases and J 7 bases, with 30 bases left between them. This CDR3 is built from 20 residues. CDR3 sequence reads: CASSLDPRGYWQRRDAGYTF. CDR3 nucleotides: TGTGCCAGCAGCTTAGATCCAAGGGGTTACTGGCAGAGGCGGGATGCTGGCTACACCTTC.

This rearrangement joins TRBV5-1 to TRBJ1-1; D might be TRBD1 (6 bases). V shed 4 bases and J shed 5 bases, with 6 bases lying between them. This CDR3 comprises 11 residues. Per germline, CDR1 SGHRS and CDR2 YFSETQ. This CDR3 reads CASSTGTEAFF. CDR3 DNA sequence: TGCGCCAGCAGCACAGGGACTGAAGCTTTCTTT.

The CDR3 protein is CASSRGGNTGELFF. The CDR3 DNA sequence: TGTGCCAGCAGCCGCGGGGGAAACACCGGGGAGCTGTTTTTT. The rearrangement links TRBV14 to TRBJ2-2, with 7 nucleotides matching TRBD2. Trimming at V came to 4 bases and at J to 2 bases, leaving 1 base not matched to a gene. The CDR3 spans 14 residues. Germline lookup yields CDR1 SGHDN and CDR2 FVKESK.

In DNA, the CDR3 is TGTGCCAGCAGCCCGGGGGCGGCTAGCGGGAGCCAAGAGACCCAGTACTTC. Translating gives CASSPGAASGSQETQYF. The genes are TRBV7-9 and TRBJ2-5, with 10 positions matching TRBD2. CDR1 is SEHNR and CDR2 is FQNEAQ in the germline V gene (reference sequence). The CDR3 is 17 residues long. Losses at the gene ends were 5 bases for V and 1 base for J; bases not matched to a gene: 10.

In this sample, this clonotype turned up many times. The chain carries TRBV6-1 and TRBJ2-7; D is tentatively TRBD1 or TRBD2 (5 bases each). The CDR3 is 13 amino acids. Germline V lookup: CDR1 MNHNS, CDR2 SASEGT. Trimming stripped 3 bases from V and 8 bases from J, with 14 bases between. The CDR3 loop is CASSEVPWGQQYF. The CDR3 bases are TGTGCCAGCAGTGAGGTCCCGTGGGGACAGCAGTACTTC.

This clonotype came up a few times. The genes are TRBV27 and TRBJ2-2, with D possibly TRBD1 on 7 matching bases. The CDR3 totals 16 residues. Looked up from germline, CDR1 is MNHEY and CDR2 is SMNVEV (reference sequence). The ends were cut back, 0 bases at V and 6 bases at J, with 14 bases in the middle. Here the CDR3 reads CASSLSPGGLAGELFF. DNA of the CDR3: TGTGCCAGCAGTTTATCTCCAGGGGGGTTAGCCGGGGAGCTGTTTTTT.